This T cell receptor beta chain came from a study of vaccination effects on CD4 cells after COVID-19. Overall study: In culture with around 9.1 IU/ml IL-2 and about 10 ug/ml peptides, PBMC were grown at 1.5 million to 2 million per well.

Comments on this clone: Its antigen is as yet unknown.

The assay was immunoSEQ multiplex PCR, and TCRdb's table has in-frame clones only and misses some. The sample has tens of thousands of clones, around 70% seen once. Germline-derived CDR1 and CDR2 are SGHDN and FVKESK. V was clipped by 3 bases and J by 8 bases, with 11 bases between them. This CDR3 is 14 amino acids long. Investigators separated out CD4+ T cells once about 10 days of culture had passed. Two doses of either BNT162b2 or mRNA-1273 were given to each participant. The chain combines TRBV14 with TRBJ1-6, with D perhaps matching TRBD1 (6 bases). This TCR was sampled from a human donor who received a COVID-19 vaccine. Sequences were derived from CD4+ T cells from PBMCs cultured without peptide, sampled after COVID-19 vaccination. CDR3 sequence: CASSHRDTYSPLHF. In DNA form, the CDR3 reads TGTGCCAGCAGCCACCGGGACACCTATTCACCCCTCCACTTT.